This passage covers 12 T cell receptor beta chains from one sample sequenced in a study of blood T cells in healthy people across ages. The use of a sample-barcoded 5' primer and a J-beta primer mix characterized a second PCR of about 6 to 11 cycles. TCRdb independently ran MiXCR on the 5' RACE reads; one entry per CDR3 protein. Of over 600,000 distinct CDR3 sequences detected, 21% appear once; the ten largest clones hold roughly 3.6%. Material: blood. The receptors stem from a man between 65 and 85 years old in good health.

This clonotype was detected a few times. Here the CDR3 DNA reads TGCAGTGCTAGGGTTGAAGATGAAAAACTGTTTTTT. Protein: CSARVEDEKLFF. The gene calls are TRBV20-1 and TRBJ1-4; D gene unclear. The CDR3 runs to 12 residues. V shed 3 bases and J shed 6 bases, with 8 bases lying between them. Per the germline V gene, CDR1 is DFQATT and CDR2 is SNEGSKA (reference sequence).

This clonotype showed up just a few times. CDR3 bases: TGTGCCAGCAGTTTAGGTCAGTCAGGTCAGCCCCAGCATTTT. Amino acids: CASSLGQSGQPQHF. The chain employs TRBV12-3 or TRBV12-4 and TRBJ1-5, with D hard to call. Trimming took off 1 base at V and 6 bases at J, with 10 bases between the two ends. This CDR3 is built from 14 residues.

This clonotype has a count of ten or more. The V call is TRBV27, the J call TRBJ2-5, with 9 bases lining up with TRBD2. Per the germline V gene, CDR1 is MNHEY and CDR2 is SMNVEV (reference sequence). This CDR3 has 14 residues. V shed 6 bases and J 2 bases; nucleotides not matched to a gene: 4. The CDR3 nucleotides are TGTGCCAGCAGGGGACTAGCTGAACAAGAGACCCAGTACTTC. Translated, it gives CASRGLAEQETQYF.

In this sample, this clonotype turned up a few times. The chain combines TRBV20-1 with TRBJ1-2; possibly TRBD1 for D (5 bases). The CDR3 totals 14 residues. The V gene's germline CDR1 is DFQATT and CDR2 SNEGSKA (reference sequence). Trimming took 3 bases from V and 4 from J, leaving 15 bases between them. CDR3 protein: CSARQGTGGYGYTF. In DNA form, the CDR3 reads TGCAGTGCTAGGCAGGGAACCGGGGGCTATGGCTACACCTTC.

The CDR3: CASSQAWTAGGRTDTQYF. Here the CDR3 DNA reads TGTGCCAGCAGCCAAGCTTGGACAGCGGGAGGAAGGACAGATACGCAGTATTTT. The rearrangement uses TRBV4-2 and TRBJ2-3; 9 bases are shared with TRBD2. The V gene's germline CDR1 is LGHNA and CDR2 YNFKEQ. The CDR3 has 18 amino acids. V shed 1 base, J shed 3 bases, and the junction held 11 bases outside the gene matches.

The chain couples TRBV20-1 to TRBJ2-3, with 10 bases that match TRBD1. V lost 0 bases, J lost 2 bases, and 5 bases stayed unmatched. Germline CDR1 and CDR2: DFQATT and SNEGSKA (reference sequence). This CDR3 is built from 16 residues. The CDR3 nucleotides are TGCAGTGCTAGAGACCCGGGACAGGGGCACACAGATACGCAGTATTTT. It is translated as CSARDPGQGHTDTQYF.

The V call is TRBV20-1, the J call TRBJ2-7; 13 bases align to TRBD2. The CDR3 consists of 14 residues. V gave up 5 bases and J gave up 6 bases; unmatched junction bases: 7. Looked up from germline, CDR1 is DFQATT and CDR2 is SNEGSKA (reference sequence). The CDR3 sequence: CSAQRTSGRSEQYF. CDR3 DNA: TGCAGTGCTCAACGGACTAGCGGGAGATCCGAGCAGTACTTC.

This clonotype was recorded a few times. The chain links TRBV7-8 to TRBJ2-1, with 8 bases lining up with TRBD2. Germline CDR1 SGHVS, CDR2 FQNEAQ. J gave up 4 bases and V 4 bases, and 9 bases lay outside the gene matches. There are 16 residues in the CDR3. The chain's CDR3 is CASSSEAGAAYNEQFF. The CDR3 DNA reads as TGTGCCAGCAGCTCAGAAGCGGGGGCGGCTTACAATGAGCAGTTCTTC.

The chain carries TRBV13 and TRBJ1-5; 9 bases fit TRBD1. The CDR3 runs to 15 residues. Germline V gives CDR1 PRHDT, CDR2 FYEKMQ (reference sequence). With V trimmed by 5 bases and J by 4 bases, 6 bases remained unmatched. The CDR3 protein is CASSEKGTGNQPQHF. The DNA of the CDR3 is TGTGCCAGCAGCGAAAAAGGGACAGGGAATCAGCCCCAGCATTTT. Together with reference TRBV13 and TRBJ1-5, the CDR3 gives the full variable domain: AAGVIQSPRHLIKEKRETATLKCYPIPRHDTVYWYQQGPGQDPQFLISFYEKMQSDKGSIPDRFSAQQFSDYHSELNMSSLELGDSALYFCASSEKGTGNQPQHFGDGTRLSIL.

The genes are TRBV6-5 and TRBJ2-7; TRBD2 matches 9 bases. The CDR3 extends over 16 amino acids. The germline CDR1 and CDR2 sequences are MNHEY and SVGAGI. The trim removed 0 bases at V and 5 bases at J, leaving 8 bases unmatched. The CDR3 protein is CASSYSMAGGPNEQYF. The CDR3 DNA reads TGTGCCAGCAGTTACTCGATGGCGGGAGGGCCCAACGAGCAGTACTTC.

V gene TRBV4-2 combines with J gene TRBJ2-2; TRBD2 agrees at 7 bases. Looked up from germline, CDR1 is LGHNA and CDR2 is YNFKEQ. The CDR3 covers 18 residues. The trim removed 1 base at V and 8 bases at J, leaving 16 bases unmatched. The CDR3 protein is CASSQGHGGRGLAGELFF. For the CDR3, the DNA is TGTGCCAGCAGCCAAGGGCACGGCGGGAGAGGTCTGGCGGGGGAGCTGTTTTTT.

The genes are TRBV18 and TRBJ2-3, with D unclear. This CDR3 contains 14 residues. V was cut by 2 bases and J by 2 bases, with 8 bases left in between. CDR1 is KGHSH, CDR2 LQKENI, per germline. The CDR3 DNA is TGTGCCAGCTCACCAGGATACAACACAGATACGCAGTATTTT. This gives the protein CASSPGYNTDTQYF.